The sequence of this T cell receptor beta chain was determined in a study of vaccination and CD4 T cells after COVID-19. Trimming shortened V by 9 bases and J by 5 bases, and 13 bases separated the two germline ends. Germline loops: CDR1 KGHDR, CDR2 SFDVKD. The CDR3 loop spans 13 amino acids. This clonotype was seen a handful of times. The target antigen is unknown. Whole-study results and caveats: Post-vaccination, and not before, a median approximately 86% of reactive clones appeared in convalescent patients.

The treatment was: approximately 11-day PBMC culture with coronavirus spike peptide pools or control peptides (ViraFEST assay). Antigen-specific T cells were expanded with peptide pools by ViraFEST, and TCRs were then sequenced. The study sequenced cultured CD4+ T cell DNA using the Oncomine TCR Beta short-read assay. TCRdb re-analysed the PCR reads in MiXCR, keeping a single row per CDR3 protein. The table records several thousand distinct CDR3 sequences, 45% to 70% of them present only once. V is TRBV24-1 and J is TRBJ1-5, with D possibly matching TRBD1 (6 bases). The material sequenced was CD4+ T cells from blood, cultured in vitro. This clonotype was obtained from a human donor who had recovered from COVID-19. CDR3 sequence reads: CATGKAGDQPQHF. The CDR3 DNA is TGTGCCACCGGTAAGGCAGGGGATCAGCCCCAGCATTTT.